In its sample, the clone carrying this T cell receptor (beta chain) was seen a few times. This sample stems from a study of CD8 T cells in Susac syndrome. With random hexamers, reverse transcription was performed on roughly 0.45 to 1 ug of RNA. TCRdb ran MiXCR on the immunoSEQ multiplex PCR reads and lists one entry per CDR3 protein. The sample has under 200,000 distinct CDR3 sequences, approximately 95% seen once. The germline CDR1 and CDR2 sequences are KGHSH and LQKENI. Trimming took off 0 bases at V and 1 base at J, with 6 bases between the two ends. The CDR3 is made up of 15 amino acids. The genes are TRBV18 and TRBJ2-2, with D hard to call. The source is a human donor with Susac syndrome. The sequencing input was CD4+ T cells from PBMCs. CDR3 sequence: CASSPPGGNTGELFF. CDR3 DNA sequence: TGTGCCAGCTCACCACCGGGTGGGAACACCGGGGAGCTGTTTTTT.